This T cell receptor beta chain was retrieved from a study of blood T cell repertoires in COVID-19. On the study more broadly: PBMCs, B-cell-depleted T cells, or T cells were the source of the cDNA or gDNA that made up the material.

Germline CDR1 SGHTA, CDR2 FQGNSA. The trim removed 5 bases at V and 3 bases at J, leaving 9 bases unmatched. CDR3 length equals 17 residues. Original handling: How many nucleated cells were present was estimated from reference gene primer amplification. Sequencing used immunoSEQ multiplex PCR; TCRdb keeps in-frame clones, though not all of them. From that table come the V and J calls and clone size; the DNA was used to work out D and trimming. The sample consists of roughly 430,000 clones, 88% of them appearing once. Sequenced: PBMCs or T cells enriched from blood (not recorded which). This sequence originates from a woman between 35 and 50 years old with acute COVID-19. The chain uses TRBV7-2 and TRBJ2-6; TRBD2 aligns across 8 bases. The CDR3 is CASSIQLREGGANVLTF. In nucleotides, the CDR3 is TGTGCCAGCAGCATACAGCTTCGGGAGGGTGGGGCCAACGTCCTGACTTTC.